This TCR beta chain was captured in a study of blood T cell repertoires in COVID-19. As for the study in general: COVID-19 samples collected from the United States, Italy and Spain covered acute and convalescent phases. PBMCs, B-cell-depleted T cells, or T cells were the source of the cDNA or gDNA that made up the material.

Germline CDR1 SGHDN, CDR2 FVKESK. The CDR3 contains 17 residues. The V end lost 3 bases, the J end lost 2 bases, and 17 bases lay between the germline ends. Authors' data handling: Estimated nucleated cell counts came from reference gene primer amplification. Some clones are missing from TCRdb's copy, which holds only in-frame ones; the method was immunoSEQ multiplex PCR. The V and J calls and clone size are taken from that table; D and trimming were inferred from the DNA. This table has some 89,000 clones, roughly 72% appearing once. This rearrangement joins TRBV14 to TRBJ2-1, with D maybe TRBD1 (6 bases). The sequenced sample consisted of peripheral blood. This TCR was recovered from an older man with acute or convalescent COVID-19. CDR3 sequence reads: CASSQRNRARAYNEQFF. The CDR3 DNA reads TGTGCCAGCAGCCAGCGAAACAGGGCGAGGGCCTACAATGAGCAGTTCTTC. Drawing the rest from reference TRBV14 and TRBJ2-1, the complete variable domain is EAGVTQFPSHSVIEKGQTVTLRCDPISGHDNLYWYRRVMGKEIKFLLHFVKESKQDESGMPNNRFLAERTGGTYSTLKVQPAELEDSGVYFCASSQRNRARAYNEQFFGPGTRLTVL.